This T cell receptor (beta chain) was retrieved from a study of blood T cells in healthy people across ages. The authors isolated at least 6 million PBMCs per sample. Points from the study as a whole: Relative to aged donors, long-lived donors carried more naive CD4+ cells and displayed higher diversity. Significant beta diversity loss was already apparent by age about 42, declining roughly linearly.

As concerns this clonotype: Its target is unknown.

Sample-barcoded 5' priming and a J-beta primer mix drove a second PCR of 7 to 11 cycles. Carrying 12 random nucleotides, a template-switch adaptor labeled each individual cDNA molecule. TCRdb analysed the 5' RACE reads with MiXCR anew, one entry per CDR3 protein. The profile shows about a million distinct CDR3 sequences, 35% to 40% of them singletons. The sequenced sample consisted of blood. This TCR was recovered from a man younger than 35 in good health.

DNA for the CDR3: TGTGCCAGCAGTTTTCCCCGTGAGGGTGACACTGAAGCTTTCTTT. This gives the protein CASSFPREGDTEAFF. The V call is TRBV28, the J call TRBJ1-1, with D hard to call. CDR3 size: 15 residues. Per the germline V gene, CDR1 is MDHEN and CDR2 is SYDVKM. Trimming pared 3 bases from V and 3 bases from J, leaving 14 bases between.